The clone carrying this T cell receptor beta chain was counted many times. Its antigen is unidentified. CDR3 length equals 13 residues. Per germline, CDR1 SGHRS and CDR2 YFSETQ. With V trimmed by 7 bases and J by 6 bases, 8 bases remained unmatched. This sample stems from a study of neurological immune-mediated disorders. Findings and caveats of the study: A possible signature appeared as one related-CDR3 cluster, in which phylogenetic grouping placed the repertoires of 18 of 34 multiple sclerosis patients. HTLV-1-associated myelopathy had the most TCR clonal expansion, and multiple sclerosis had the least, less than healthy controls.

Every sequencing run generated over 180 million TCR-beta sequences from 15-18 subjects. TCRdb passed the 5' RACE reads through MiXCR, listing each CDR3 protein once. The sample has 50,000 to 60,000 distinct CDR3 sequences, around 3.8% seen once. The sequence was obtained from a woman aged 40-49 years with multiple sclerosis. The chain joins TRBV5-1 to TRBJ2-3; 7 nucleotides agree with TRBD1. The specimen was CD4+ T cells from blood. In DNA form, the CDR3 reads TGCGCCAGCGAAGACAGGGCAGGGGATACGCAGTATTTT. Protein product: CASEDRAGDTQYF.